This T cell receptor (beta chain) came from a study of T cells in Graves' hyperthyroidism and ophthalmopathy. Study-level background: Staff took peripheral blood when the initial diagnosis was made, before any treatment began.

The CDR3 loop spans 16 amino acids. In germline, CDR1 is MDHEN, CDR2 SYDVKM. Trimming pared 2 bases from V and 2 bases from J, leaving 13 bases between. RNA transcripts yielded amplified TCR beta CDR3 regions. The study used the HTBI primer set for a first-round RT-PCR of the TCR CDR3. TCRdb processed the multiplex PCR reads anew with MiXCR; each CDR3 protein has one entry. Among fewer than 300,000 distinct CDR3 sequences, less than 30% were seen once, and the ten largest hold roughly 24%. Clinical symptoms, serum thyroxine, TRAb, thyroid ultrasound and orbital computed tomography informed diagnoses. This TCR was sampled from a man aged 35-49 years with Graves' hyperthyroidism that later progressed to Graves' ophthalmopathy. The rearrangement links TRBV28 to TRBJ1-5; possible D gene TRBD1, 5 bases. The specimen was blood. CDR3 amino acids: CASSLRQGVGNQPQHF. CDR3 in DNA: TGTGCCAGCAGTTTACGGCAGGGTGTGGGCAATCAGCCCCAGCATTTT.